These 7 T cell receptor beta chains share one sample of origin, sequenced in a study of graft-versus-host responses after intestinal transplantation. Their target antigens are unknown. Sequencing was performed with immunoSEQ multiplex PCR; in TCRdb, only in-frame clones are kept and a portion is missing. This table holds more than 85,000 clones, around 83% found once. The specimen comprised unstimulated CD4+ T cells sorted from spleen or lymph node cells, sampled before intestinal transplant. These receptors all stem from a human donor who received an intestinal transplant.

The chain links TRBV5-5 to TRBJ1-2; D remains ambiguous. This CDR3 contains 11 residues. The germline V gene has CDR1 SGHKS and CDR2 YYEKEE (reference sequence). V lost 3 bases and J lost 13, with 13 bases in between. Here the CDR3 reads CASSSDSAATF. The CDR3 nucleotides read TGTGCCAGCAGCTCCGACTCAGCGGCCACCTTC. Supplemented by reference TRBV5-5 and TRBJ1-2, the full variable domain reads DAGVTQSPTHLIKTRGQQVTLRCSPISGHKSVSWYQQVLGQGPQFIFQYYEKEERGRGNFPDRFSARQFPNYSSELNVNALLLGDSALYLCASSSDSAATFGSGTRLTVV.

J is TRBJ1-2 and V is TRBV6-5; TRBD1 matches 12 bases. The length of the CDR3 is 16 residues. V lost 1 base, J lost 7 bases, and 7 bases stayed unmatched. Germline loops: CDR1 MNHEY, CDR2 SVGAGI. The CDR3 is CASSYFHRGQGAGYTF. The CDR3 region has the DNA TGTGCCAGCAGTTACTTCCATCGGGGACAGGGGGCTGGCTACACCTTC.

CDR3 loop: CASSFGTGDGYGYTF. The CDR3 DNA reads TGTGCCAGCAGCTTCGGGACAGGGGACGGCTATGGCTACACCTTC. The V call is TRBV11-2, the J call TRBJ1-2; 10 nucleotides line up with TRBD1. Trimming cost V 3 bases and J 4 bases; bases outside gene matches: 5. CDR3 length equals 15 residues. Germline values: CDR1 SGHAT, CDR2 FQNNGV.

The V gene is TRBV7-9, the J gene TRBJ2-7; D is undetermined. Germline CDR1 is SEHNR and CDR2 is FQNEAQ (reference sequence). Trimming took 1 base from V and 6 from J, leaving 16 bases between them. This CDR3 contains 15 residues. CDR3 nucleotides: TGTGCCAGCAGCTTAGTGTCCGGTCGGCGAGGCGAGCAGTACTTC. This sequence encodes CASSLVSGRRGEQYF.

Here the CDR3 DNA reads TGTGCCAGCAGTGCCCCGACAGAGGCTAATGAAAAACTGTTTTTT. It is translated as CASSAPTEANEKLFF. The gene calls are TRBV6-1 and TRBJ1-4; a possible D gene is TRBD1 (5 bases). This CDR3 contains 15 residues. Germline CDR1 is MNHNS and CDR2 is SASEGT. Trimming removed 4 bases at V and 3 bases at J, with 12 bases between.

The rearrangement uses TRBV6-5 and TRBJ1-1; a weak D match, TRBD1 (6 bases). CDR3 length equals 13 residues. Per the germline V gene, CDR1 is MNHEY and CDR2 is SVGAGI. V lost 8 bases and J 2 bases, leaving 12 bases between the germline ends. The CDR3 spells CASGPGGNTEAFF. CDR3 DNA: TGTGCCAGCGGTCCGGGGGGCAACACTGAAGCTTTCTTT.

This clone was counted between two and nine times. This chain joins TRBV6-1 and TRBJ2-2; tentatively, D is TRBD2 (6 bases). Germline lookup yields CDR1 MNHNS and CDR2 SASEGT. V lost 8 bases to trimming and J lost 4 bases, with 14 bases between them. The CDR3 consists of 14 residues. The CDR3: CASRRDLTTGELFF. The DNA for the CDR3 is TGTGCCAGCCGGAGGGACTTAACCACCGGGGAGCTGTTTTTT.